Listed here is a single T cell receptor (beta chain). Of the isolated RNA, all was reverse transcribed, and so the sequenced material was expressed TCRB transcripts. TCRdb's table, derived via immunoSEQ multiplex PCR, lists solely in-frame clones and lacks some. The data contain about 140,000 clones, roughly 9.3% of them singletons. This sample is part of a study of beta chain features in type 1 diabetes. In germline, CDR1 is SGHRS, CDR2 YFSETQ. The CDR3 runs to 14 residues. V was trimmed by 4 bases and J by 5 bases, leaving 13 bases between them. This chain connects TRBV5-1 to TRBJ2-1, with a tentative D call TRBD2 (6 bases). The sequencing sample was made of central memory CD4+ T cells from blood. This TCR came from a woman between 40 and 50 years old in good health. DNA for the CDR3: TGCGCCAGCAGCGTTGGGGGGTTAGACAATGAGCAGTTCTTC. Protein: CASSVGGLDNEQFF.